The 30 T cell receptor beta chains listed next were all sequenced from one sample in a study of blood T cell repertoires in COVID-19. Data came from immunoSEQ multiplex PCR; TCRdb stores just in-frame clones and leaves some out. The table has hundreds of thousands of clones, roughly 88% seen once; the top ten hold about 1.4%. Material: PBMCs or T cells enriched from blood (not recorded which). The receptors stem from a woman between 18 and 29 years old who had been exposed to COVID-19.

The rearrangement uses TRBV18 and TRBJ2-1; a weak D match, TRBD1 (6 bases). From germline, CDR1 is KGHSH and CDR2 LQKENI. CDR3 size: 15 residues. The V end lost 7 bases, the J end lost 7 bases, and 20 bases lay between the germline ends. The CDR3 nucleotides are TGTGCCAGCTTCTCAGGCGTGCAGGGGAGAAATGAGCAGTTCTTC. It yields the protein CASFSGVQGRNEQFF.

The V gene is TRBV3-1 (or the pseudogene TRBV3-2), the J gene TRBJ2-5; perhaps TRBD1 as D (5 bases). Looked up from germline, CDR1 is LGHDT and CDR2 is YNNKEL (reference sequence). Trimming took off 3 bases at V and 2 bases at J, with 13 bases between the two ends. The CDR3 covers 15 residues. The CDR3: CASSQSRGRQETQYF. The DNA of the CDR3 is TGTGCCAGCAGCCAGTCAAGGGGAAGGCAAGAGACCCAGTACTTC.

This clone was counted at least ten times. The rearrangement links TRBV5-1 to TRBJ1-1, with 7 bases matching TRBD1. The CDR3 has 19 residues. Trimming at V came to 0 bases and at J to 0 bases, leaving 14 bases not matched to a gene. From germline, CDR1 is SGHRS and CDR2 YFSETQ. Here the CDR3 DNA reads TGCGCCAGCAGCTTGGAGCGTCCGGGACAGCCTCCCATGAACACTGAAGCTTTCTTT. Its translation: CASSLERPGQPPMNTEAFF.

V usage is TRBV28 and J usage is TRBJ2-3; 8 bases agree with TRBD1. The J segment lost 8 bases and the V segment lost 5 bases, leaving 12 bases of the junction unmatched. CDR1 MDHEN and CDR2 SYDVKM come from the germline V gene. CDR3 size: 15 residues. The DNA of the CDR3 is TGTGCCAGCAGTCGCGACGGGACAGGTGGCGGTACGCAGTATTTT. It translates to CASSRDGTGGGTQYF.

This chain links TRBV2 with TRBJ2-3, with 8 bases that match TRBD2. V gave up 7 bases and J gave up 5 bases; unmatched junction bases: 17. The CDR3 is made up of 17 amino acids. Germline-derived CDR1 and CDR2 are SNHLY and FYNNEI. Here the CDR3 reads CASTAPPGLEVVDTQYF. The CDR3 coding sequence is TGTGCCAGCACCGCCCCCCCGGGACTAGAGGTTGTAGATACGCAGTATTTT. The full variable domain, with the rest looked up from reference TRBV2 and TRBJ2-3, is EPEVTQTPSHQVTQMGQEVILRCVPISNHLYFYWYRQILGQKVEFLVSFYNNEISEKSEIFDDQFSVERPDGSNFTLKIRSTKLEDSAMYFCASTAPPGLEVVDTQYFGPGTRLTVL.

The CDR3 spells CASSPLTGGHNEQFF. Here the CDR3 DNA reads TGTGCCAGCAGCCCCCTAACGGGGGGTCACAATGAGCAGTTCTTC. The rearrangement joins TRBV7-9 to TRBJ2-1; TRBD2 matches at 7 bases. The CDR3 sequence is 15 residues long. Losses at the gene ends were 5 bases for V and 5 bases for J; bases not matched to a gene: 9. Germline V gene lookup returns CDR1 SEHNR and CDR2 FQNEAQ (reference sequence).

The CDR3 DNA follows: TGTGCCAGCAGCTTAGAACGAGCAGATACGCAGTATTTT. Protein sequence: CASSLERADTQYF. The genes are TRBV7-2 and TRBJ2-3; D not certain. Trimming removed 1 base from V and 4 bases from J, with 6 bases in between. The CDR3 spans 13 residues. Germline CDR1 SGHTA, CDR2 FQGNSA.

The chain joins TRBV6-6 to TRBJ1-5; D is perhaps TRBD1 (6 bases). CDR1 and CDR2 (germline): MNHNY, SVGAGI (reference sequence). The V end was cut by 5 bases, the J end by 0 bases, with 20 bases between. The CDR3 is 18 amino acids. The CDR3 DNA reads as TGTGCCAGCAGTCAGGACAGCCCCTTATTATATAGCAATCAGCCCCAGCATTTT. Translated, it gives CASSQDSPLLYSNQPQHF.

This rearrangement joins TRBV10-1 to TRBJ1-1; 8 nucleotides match TRBD1. V gave up 6 bases and J gave up 0 bases; unmatched junction bases: 3. CDR3 size: 14 residues. Per the germline V gene, CDR1 is WNHNN and CDR2 is SYGVQD (reference sequence). The CDR3 coding sequence is TGCGCCAGCAGCCGGGACAGGCTGAACACTGAAGCTTTCTTT. The encoded protein is CASSRDRLNTEAFF.

CDR3 sequence (DNA): TGTGCCACCTCCCCCCGCGTCTTGAACTACAATGAGCAGTTCTTC. The encoded protein is CATSPRVLNYNEQFF. The rearrangement uses TRBV27 and TRBJ2-1; D is unresolved. CDR3 length: 15 residues. Germline CDR1 is MNHEY and CDR2 is SMNVEV (reference sequence). The ends were cut back, 10 bases at V and 3 bases at J, with 19 bases in the middle.

V gene TRBV9 combines with J gene TRBJ1-2; perhaps TRBD1 as D (6 bases). The ends were cut back, 0 bases at V and 7 bases at J, with 13 bases in the middle. The CDR3 has 14 residues. Germline V CDR1 and CDR2: SGDLS, YYNGEE. CDR3 in DNA: TGTGCCAGCAGCGTAGAGGGGGAATGGGGTGGCTACACCTTC. Amino acid sequence: CASSVEGEWGGYTF.

This clone came up a few times. The rearrangement links TRBV5-1 to TRBJ2-1; 10 bases are shared with TRBD1. Losses at the gene ends were 4 bases for V and 4 bases for J; bases not matched to a gene: 5. CDR1 and CDR2 from the germline V gene are SGHRS and YFSETQ. The length of the CDR3 is 15 residues. CDR3 nucleotide sequence: TGCGCCAGCAGCACGACAGGGGGCCAGTACAATGAGCAGTTCTTC. Encoded protein: CASSTTGGQYNEQFF.

The chain has TRBV5-8 and TRBJ2-5; 10 nucleotides match TRBD1. The CDR3 is 17 residues long. Germline trimming cut 0 bases from V and 5 bases from J; bases unmatched to any gene: 10. In germline, CDR1 is SGHTS, CDR2 YDEGEE. CDR3 residues: CASSLALGDRGRETQYF. The CDR3 nucleotides read TGTGCCAGCAGCTTGGCGTTAGGGGACAGGGGCAGGGAGACCCAGTACTTC.

The CDR3 bases are TGTGCCAGCAGTGAAGTTTCGCAGGGCTACGAGCAGTACTTC. Translating it yields CASSEVSQGYEQYF. The chain carries TRBV6-1 and TRBJ2-7; tentative D call: TRBD1 (5 bases). V dropped 1 base and J dropped 3 bases, with 10 bases sitting between them. CDR3 length: 14 residues. Germline V gene sequence: CDR1 MNHNS, CDR2 SASEGT.

This chain uses TRBV6-5 with TRBJ2-1; unclear D gene. This CDR3 spans 11 amino acids. The V gene lost 6 bases and the J gene lost 9 bases, with 9 bases spanning the gap. Looked up from germline, CDR1 is MNHEY and CDR2 is SVGAGI. Written as DNA, the CDR3 is TGTGCCAGCAGCCGCCTAAGTGAGCAGTTCTTC. It encodes CASSRLSEQFF.

V is TRBV27 and J is TRBJ1-2; 11 nucleotides line up with TRBD1. The CDR3 extends over 15 amino acids. CDR1 MNHEY and CDR2 SMNVEV come from the germline V gene (reference sequence). J lost 2 bases, V lost 4 bases, and 3 bases had no gene match. In DNA form, the CDR3 reads TGTGCCAGCAGTTCCTGGACAGGGGGCAACTATGGCTACACCTTC. Its protein is CASSSWTGGNYGYTF.

The V call is TRBV7-6, the J call TRBJ2-1, with D maybe TRBD2 (5 bases). Looked up from germline, CDR1 is SGHVS and CDR2 is FNYEAQ. The CDR3 is 15 amino acids. V lost 5 bases to trimming and J lost 3 bases, with 14 bases between them. CDR3 in amino acids: CASSEGPGNYNEQFF. DNA for the CDR3: TGTGCCAGCAGCGAGGGCCCGGGAAACTACAATGAGCAGTTCTTC.

This chain joins TRBV19 and TRBJ1-2; D call uncertain. V was clipped by 1 base and J by 0 bases, with 6 bases between them. The CDR3 loop spans 14 amino acids. Germline-derived CDR1 and CDR2 are LNHDA and SQIVND (reference sequence). The DNA for the CDR3 is TGTGCCAGTAGTATAGGTGTAGCTAACTATGGCTACACCTTC. Translated: CASSIGVANYGYTF.

The J gene is TRBJ2-7, the V gene TRBV28; 7 bases are a match to TRBD1. The germline gives CDR1 MDHEN, CDR2 SYDVKM. The V gene end was trimmed by 6 bases and the J gene end by 7 bases; junction bases not matched to a gene: 6. There are 12 residues in the CDR3. This CDR3 is CASRTGSEEQYF. The CDR3 DNA sequence: TGTGCCAGCAGGACAGGGTCGGAAGAGCAGTACTTC.

The chain joins TRBV5-5 to TRBJ1-1; D uncertain. The CDR3 extends over 13 amino acids. Trimming removed 4 bases at V and 1 base at J, with 8 bases between. Germline lookup yields CDR1 SGHKS and CDR2 YYEKEE (reference sequence). This CDR3 reads CASSTSTNTEAFF. Here the CDR3 DNA reads TGTGCCAGCAGCACGAGCACGAACACTGAAGCTTTCTTT.

The chain joins TRBV7-6 to TRBJ2-3, with 12 bases aligning to TRBD2. The germline V gene encodes CDR1 SGHVS and CDR2 FNYEAQ. CDR3 length: 18 amino acids. V gave up 4 bases and J gave up 1 base; unmatched junction bases: 9. The CDR3 DNA follows: TGTGCCAGCAGCTCAAGACGACTAGCGGGAGACCGCACAGATACGCAGTATTTT. Amino acids: CASSSRRLAGDRTDTQYF.

The rearrangement joins TRBV21-1 to TRBJ1-6. TRBV21-1 is tagged as a pseudogene. This CDR3 contains 16 residues. The CDR3 loop reads CASSTQDGVHNSPLHF. CDR3 DNA: TGTGCCAGCAGCACCCAGGACGGGGTCCATAATTCACCCCTCCACTTT.

The chain has TRBV18 and TRBJ1-1; D is unresolved. Germline CDR1 is KGHSH and CDR2 is LQKENI. V lost 2 bases and J 2 bases, leaving 9 bases between the germline ends. There are 14 residues in the CDR3. The CDR3 sequence is CASSPTGFNTEAFF. The CDR3 coding sequence is TGTGCCAGCTCACCAACGGGGTTTAACACTGAAGCTTTCTTT.

The rearrangement uses TRBV6-1 and TRBJ2-7; 7 bases align to TRBD1. V lost 3 bases to trimming and J lost 1 base; unmatched junction nucleotides: 6. Looked up from germline, CDR1 is MNHNS and CDR2 is SASEGT. This CDR3 comprises 15 residues. In DNA, the CDR3 is TGTGCCAGCAGTGAGGACCGGGACAGATCCTACGAGCAGTACTTC. Residues: CASSEDRDRSYEQYF.

The chain links TRBV28 to TRBJ2-7, with a weak D call TRBD2 (7 bases). The CDR3 contains 14 residues. Germline loops: CDR1 MDHEN, CDR2 SYDVKM. V was trimmed by 2 bases and J by 2 bases, leaving 10 bases between them. The CDR3 sequence: CASSLQGTTYEQYF. CDR3 nucleotide sequence: TGTGCCAGCAGTTTACAGGGGACTACCTACGAGCAGTACTTC.

The chain employs TRBV4-1 and TRBJ2-2, with 7 bases identical to TRBD2. The CDR3 consists of 15 residues. Germline CDR1 and CDR2: MGHRA and YSYEKL. V lost 4 bases, J lost 7 bases, and 9 bases stayed unmatched. In DNA form, the CDR3 reads TGCGCCAGCAGCCCAGTGCGCAGGGAGGGCGGGGAGCTGTTTTTT. Translation gives CASSPVRREGGELFF.

The chain combines TRBV7-9 with TRBJ2-3; D is uncertain. CDR3 length: 13 residues. V was pared by 3 bases and J by 0 bases, with 4 bases between. Per the germline V gene, CDR1 is SEHNR and CDR2 is FQNEAQ (reference sequence). CDR3 coding DNA: TGTGCCAGCAGCTTTCAAAGCACAGATACGCAGTATTTT. It encodes CASSFQSTDTQYF.

V usage is TRBV18 and J usage is TRBJ2-7; tentatively, D is TRBD2 (6 bases). The CDR3 has 15 amino acids. CDR1 is KGHSH, CDR2 LQKENI, per germline. The germline V and J ends were trimmed by 0 bases and 3 bases, with 12 bases remaining between them. In nucleotides, the CDR3 is TGTGCCAGCTCACCACCTGCCGGGGGAGACTACGAGCAGTACTTC. Its protein product is CASSPPAGGDYEQYF.

This chain joins TRBV12-3 or TRBV12-4 and TRBJ1-6; possibly TRBD1 for D (5 bases). Trimming stripped 8 bases from V and 5 bases from J, with 10 bases between. This CDR3 has 13 amino acids. The CDR3 coding sequence is TGTGCCAGCGGGGGGACGAATAATTCACCCCTCCACTTT. This translates into CASGGTNNSPLHF.

The V and J genes are TRBV5-6 and TRBJ1-1, with TRBD1 identical over 10 bases. Germline assignment: CDR1 SGHDT and CDR2 YYEEEE. Germline trimming cut 1 base from V and 6 bases from J; bases unmatched to any gene: 3. This CDR3 comprises 14 residues. Written as DNA, the CDR3 is TGTGCCAGCAGCTTGTGGGACAGGGGCTCTGAAGCTTTCTTT. Protein product: CASSLWDRGSEAFF.